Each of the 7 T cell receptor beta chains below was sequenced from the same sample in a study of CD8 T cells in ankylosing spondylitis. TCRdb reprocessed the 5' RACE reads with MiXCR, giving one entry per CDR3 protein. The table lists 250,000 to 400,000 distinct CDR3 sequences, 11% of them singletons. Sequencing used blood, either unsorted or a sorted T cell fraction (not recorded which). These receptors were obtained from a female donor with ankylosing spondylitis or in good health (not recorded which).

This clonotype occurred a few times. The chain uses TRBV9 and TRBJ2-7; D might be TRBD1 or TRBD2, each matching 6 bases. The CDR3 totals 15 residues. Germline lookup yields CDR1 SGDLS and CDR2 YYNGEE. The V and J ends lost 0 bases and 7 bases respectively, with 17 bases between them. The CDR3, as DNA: TGTGCCAGCAGCGTAGACGGGGGCCCCTTGTATGAGCAGTACTTC. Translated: CASSVDGGPLYEQYF.

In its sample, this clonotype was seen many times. The CDR3 reads CASSLTGDPYNEQFF. The CDR3 DNA reads as TGCGCCAGCAGCTTGACGGGCGATCCCTACAATGAGCAGTTCTTC. The genes are TRBV5-1 and TRBJ2-1; D is undetermined. From germline, CDR1 is SGHRS and CDR2 YFSETQ. V was pared by 1 base and J by 2 bases, with 10 bases between. This CDR3 has 15 residues.

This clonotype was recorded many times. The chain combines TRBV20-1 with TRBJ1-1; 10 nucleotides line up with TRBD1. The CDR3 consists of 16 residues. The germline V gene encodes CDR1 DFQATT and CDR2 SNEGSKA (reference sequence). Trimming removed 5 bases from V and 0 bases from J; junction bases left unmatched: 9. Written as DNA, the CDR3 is TGCAGTGCTTCGAGACAGGGGGCGGGAGTGAACACTGAAGCTTTCTTT. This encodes CSASRQGAGVNTEAFF.

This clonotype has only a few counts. CDR3 sequence (DNA): TGCGCCAGCAGCGAAATACAGGGGTCTGAGAACACTGAAGCTTTCTTT. This sequence encodes CASSEIQGSENTEAFF. The chain uses TRBV5-1 and TRBJ1-1; 7 bases are a match to TRBD1. V was pared by 4 bases and J by 1 base, with 10 bases of the junction left unmatched. From germline, CDR1 is SGHRS and CDR2 YFSETQ. This CDR3 is built from 16 residues. The full variable domain, with the rest looked up from reference TRBV5-1 and TRBJ1-1, is KAGVTQTPRYLIKTRGQQVTLSCSPISGHRSVSWYQQTPGQGLQFLFEYFSETQRNKGNFPGRFSGRQFSNSRSEMNVSTLELGDSALYLCASSEIQGSENTEAFFGQGTRLTVV.

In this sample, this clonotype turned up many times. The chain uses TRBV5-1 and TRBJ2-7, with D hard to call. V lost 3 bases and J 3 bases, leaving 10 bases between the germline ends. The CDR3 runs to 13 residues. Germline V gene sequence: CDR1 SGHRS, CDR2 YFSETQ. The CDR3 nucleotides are TGCGCCAGCAGCTCGATAGCCCTCTACGAGCAGTACTTC. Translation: CASSSIALYEQYF.

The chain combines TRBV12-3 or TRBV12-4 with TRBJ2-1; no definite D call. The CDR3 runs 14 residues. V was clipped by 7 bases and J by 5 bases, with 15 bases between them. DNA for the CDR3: TGTGCCAGCACCCTTTGGGGTGGACACAATGAGCAGTTCTTC. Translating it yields CASTLWGGHNEQFF.

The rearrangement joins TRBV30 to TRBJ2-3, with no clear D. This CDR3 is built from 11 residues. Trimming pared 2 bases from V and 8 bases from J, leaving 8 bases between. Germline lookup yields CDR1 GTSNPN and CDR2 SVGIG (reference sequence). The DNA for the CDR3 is TGTGCCTGGAGTAAAGGTGGTACGCAGTATTTT. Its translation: CAWSKGGTQYF. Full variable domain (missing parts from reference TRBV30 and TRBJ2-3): SQTIHQWPATLVQPVGSPLSLECTVEGTSNPNLYWYRQAAGRGLQLLFYSVGIGQISSEVPQNLSASRPQDRQFILSSKKLLLSDSGFYLCAWSKGGTQYFGPGTRLTVL.